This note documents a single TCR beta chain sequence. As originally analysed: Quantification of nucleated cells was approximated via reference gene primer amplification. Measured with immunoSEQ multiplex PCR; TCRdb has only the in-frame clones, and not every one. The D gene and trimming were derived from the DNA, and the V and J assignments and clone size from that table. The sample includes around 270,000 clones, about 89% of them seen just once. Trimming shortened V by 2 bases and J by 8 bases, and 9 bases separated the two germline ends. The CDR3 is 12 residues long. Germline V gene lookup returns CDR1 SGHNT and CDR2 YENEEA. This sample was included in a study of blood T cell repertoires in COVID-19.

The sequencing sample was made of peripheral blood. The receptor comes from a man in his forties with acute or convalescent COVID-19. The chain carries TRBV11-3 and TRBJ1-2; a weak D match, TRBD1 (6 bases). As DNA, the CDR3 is TGTGCCAGCAGCTTATCGGGGGGCGGCTACACCTTC. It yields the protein CASSLSGGGYTF. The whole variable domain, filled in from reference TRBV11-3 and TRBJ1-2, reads EAGVVQSPRYKIIEKKQPVAFWCNPISGHNTLYWYLQNLGQGPELLIRYENEEAVDDSQLPKDRFSAERLKGVDSTLKIQPAELGDSAVYLCASSLSGGGYTFGSGTRLTVV.